The rows below give T cell receptor beta chains drawn from one sample of a study of human T cells and chemical hapten exposure. Each CDR3 protein gets one entry after TCRdb re-called the RACE reads with MiXCR. The table has roughly 380,000 distinct CDR3 sequences, 4.5% to 6% seen once. The material was whole blood, obtained in connection with sensitization to the hapten diphenylcyclopropenone (DPC). The receptors derive from a woman aged 45-59 years with alopecia areata. Some clones in this sample may be carry-over from other donors' samples. CDR3s include the opening cysteine and the closing phenylalanine or tryptophan. A D gene is named only where the DNA matches it firmly. Expanded clones are given a class, and other clones once, few, many or no size at all.

clone_size	d_call	v_call	j_call	cdr3_aa	cdr3_nt
many	-	TRBV28	TRBJ1-5	CASSFDQPQHF	TGTGCCAGCAGTTTTGATCAGCCCCAGCATTTT
many	-	TRBV28	TRBJ1-2	CASSQTNYGYTF	TGTGCCAGCAGTCAAACTAACTATGGCTACACCTTC
few	-	TRBV2	TRBJ2-4	CASRSEAGRGAKNIQYF	TGTGCCAGCAGGTCGGAGGCTGGAAGGGGAGCCAAAAACATTCAGTACTTC
few	-	TRBV20-1	TRBJ2-7	CSARDRETRGEQYF	TGCAGTGCTAGAGATCGAGAGACTAGAGGCGAGCAGTACTTC
many	-	TRBV7-9	TRBJ1-1	CASSLAGHPNTEAFF	TGTGCCAGCAGCTTAGCCGGACACCCGAACACTGAAGCTTTCTTT
many	-	TRBV10-3	TRBJ1-1	CAISGSLNTEAFF	TGTGCCATCAGTGGGTCGCTCAACACTGAAGCTTTCTTT
many	TRBD1	TRBV20-1	TRBJ1-1	CSARGHRGRGTEAFF	TGCAGTGCTAGAGGTCACAGGGGGCGCGGGACTGAAGCTTTCTTT
many	-	TRBV29-1	TRBJ2-3	CSSSGTESTDTQYF	TGCAGCTCGAGCGGGACAGAGAGCACAGATACGCAGTATTTT
-	-	TRBV13	TRBJ1-1	CASSPTQGWVLNTEAFF	TGTGCCAGCAGCCCAACACAGGGTTGGGTCCTGAACACTGAAGCTTTCTTT
many	-	TRBV6-5	TRBJ1-1	CASSYGSTEAFF	TGTGCCAGCAGTTACGGGAGCACTGAAGCTTTCTTT
many	-	TRBV6-5	TRBJ1-1	CASSYSNTVAGAFF	TGTGCCAGCAGTTACTCGAACACGGTGGCGGGTGCTTTCTTT
-	TRBD1	TRBV12-3/TRBV12-4	TRBJ2-7	CASSFKRGQGAPYEQYF	TGTGCCAGCAGTTTTAAACGAGGACAGGGAGCGCCCTACGAGCAGTACTTC
many	TRBD1	TRBV29-1	TRBJ1-1	CSALTARGIEAFF	TGCAGCGCCCTTACGGCCAGGGGGATTGAAGCTTTCTTT
many	TRBD2	TRBV29-1	TRBJ2-5	CSVAASGETQYF	TGCAGCGTTGCCGCTAGCGGGGAGACCCAGTACTTC
-	-	TRBV2	TRBJ2-2	CAVEGQPTGELFF	TGTGCCGTCGAAGGCCAGCCCACCGGGGAGCTGTTTTTT
few	-	TRBV5-1	TRBJ2-7	CASSQQAVREQYF	TGCGCCAGCAGCCAGCAGGCTGTTCGAGAGCAGTACTTC
-	-	TRBV28	TRBJ1-2	CASTLSNYGYTF	TGTGCCAGCACCCTTTCTAACTATGGCTACACCTTC
few	-	TRBV3-1	TRBJ2-3	CASTPTLGAKSTQYF	TGTGCCAGCACCCCGACTTTGGGGGCCAAGAGTACGCAGTATTTT
many	-	TRBV27	TRBJ2-7	CASSSGRAYEQYF	TGTGCCAGCAGTTCCGGTCGAGCCTACGAGCAGTACTTC
few	TRBD1	TRBV14	TRBJ2-3	CASSQGQGWTDTQYF	TGTGCCAGCAGCCAAGGACAGGGTTGGACAGATACGCAGTATTTT
few	TRBD1	TRBV6-2/TRBV6-3	TRBJ1-1	CASSLQGAQTEAFF	TGTGCCAGCAGTTTACAGGGGGCGCAGACTGAAGCTTTCTTT
-	-	TRBV28	TRBJ2-2	CASTTNTGELFF	TGTGCCAGCACCACTAACACCGGGGAGCTGTTTTTT